This entry is about one T cell receptor (beta chain). The antigen is not known. Barcoded TCR alpha and TCR beta cDNA libraries with UMIs came from 5'RACE using constant-segment primers. Each CDR3 protein gets one entry after TCRdb re-called the 5' RACE reads with MiXCR. Counted here are about 360,000 distinct CDR3 sequences, roughly an eighth occurring once; the ten biggest clones make up around a fifth. This specimen comes from a study of T-cell memory formation after mild COVID-19. Trimming took off 5 bases at V and 1 base at J, with 11 bases between the two ends. This CDR3 has 15 amino acids. The study, taken as a whole, reports: Cross-reactive memory seemingly joined, as some responding clones were found in pre-infection memory. Day 15 to 85 contracting clones showed balanced CD4/CD8; later expanders leaned CD4+.

This sequence was found in a man between 18 and 29 years old who had mild COVID-19 (a few samples of this study predate the infection). Cell type and time point are not known. The chain recombines TRBV12-3 or TRBV12-4 with TRBJ2-2, with TRBD2 as a possible D gene (5 bases). The source material was PBMCs or a T cell subset sorted from them (not recorded which). For the CDR3, the DNA is TGTGCCAGCAGTCCCGGGGTAGTGAACACCGGGGAGCTGTTTTTT. Residues: CASSPGVVNTGELFF.